This T cell receptor beta chain was recovered during a study of regulatory T cells in long-lasting Graves disease. Whole-study findings and limits: The analysis examined peripheral blood only and excluded thyroid tissue. Lower TCR diversity was seen in persistent Graves' patients than in newly diagnosed ones.

Arm-PCR of CDR3 regions and iRepertoire HTBI primers were used to build TCR beta libraries. TCRdb independently ran MiXCR on the multiplex PCR reads; one entry per CDR3 protein. In the table there are 400,000 to 500,000 distinct CDR3 sequences, about 15% of which are singletons. Time point indicated: newly diagnosed GD, antithyroid drugs for less than 3 months. Isolated PBMC RNA provided the starting material for the TCR library. This clonotype was picked up many times. Its specificity is unknown. These data were likewise used in another study, on T cells in Graves' hyperthyroidism and ophthalmopathy.

The clonotype comes from a woman in her thirties or forties with Graves disease. The sample was peripheral blood mononuclear cells (PBMCs), taken at new diagnosis, from a patient treated with antithyroid drugs.

The CDR3 DNA is TGTGCCAGCAGTTCCCACCCGCGGGGGGTCACAGATACGCAGTATTTT. It translates to CASSSHPRGVTDTQYF. The genes are TRBV28 and TRBJ2-3, with TRBD2 identical over 8 bases. This CDR3 comprises 16 residues. Germline lookup yields CDR1 MDHEN and CDR2 SYDVKM. V dropped 4 bases and J dropped 2; count of bases not matched to a gene: 8. The variable domain in full, completed from reference TRBV28 and TRBJ2-3, reads DVKVTQSSRYLVKRTGEKVFLECVQDMDHENMFWYRQDPGLGLRLIYFSYDVKMKEKGDIPEGYSVSREKKERFSLILESASTNQTSMYLCASSSHPRGVTDTQYFGPGTRLTVL.